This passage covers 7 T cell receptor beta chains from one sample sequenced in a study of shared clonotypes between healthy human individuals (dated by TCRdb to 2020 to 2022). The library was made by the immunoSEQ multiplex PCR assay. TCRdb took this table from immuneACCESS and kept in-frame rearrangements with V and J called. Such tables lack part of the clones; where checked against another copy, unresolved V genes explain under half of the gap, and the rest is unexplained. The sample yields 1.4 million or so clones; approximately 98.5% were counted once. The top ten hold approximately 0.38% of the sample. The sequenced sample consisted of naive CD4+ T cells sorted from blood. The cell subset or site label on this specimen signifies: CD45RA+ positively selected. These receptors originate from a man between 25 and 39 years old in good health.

The CDR3 DNA follows: TGTGCCAGCAGCCTACATACAGGGTTGTTGCAGCCCCAGCATTTT. As protein: CASSLHTGLLQPQHF. The gene calls are TRBV28 and TRBJ1-5; possible D gene TRBD1, 6 bases. The CDR3 extends over 15 amino acids. Trimming removed 6 bases at V and 7 bases at J, with 19 bases between. Germline-derived CDR1 and CDR2 are MDHEN and SYDVKM.

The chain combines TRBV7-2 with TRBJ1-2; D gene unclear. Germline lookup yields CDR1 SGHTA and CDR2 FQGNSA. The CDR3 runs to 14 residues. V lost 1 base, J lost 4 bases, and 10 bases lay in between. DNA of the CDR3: TGTGCCAGCAGCTTAGGAACACGATCCTATGGCTACACCTTC. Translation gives CASSLGTRSYGYTF.

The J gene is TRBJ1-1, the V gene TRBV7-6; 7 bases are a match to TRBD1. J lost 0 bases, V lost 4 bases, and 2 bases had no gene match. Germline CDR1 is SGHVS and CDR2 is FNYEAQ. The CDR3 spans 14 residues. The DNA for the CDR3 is TGTGCCAGCAGCTCTGGGACAGTGAACACTGAAGCTTTCTTT. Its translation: CASSSGTVNTEAFF.

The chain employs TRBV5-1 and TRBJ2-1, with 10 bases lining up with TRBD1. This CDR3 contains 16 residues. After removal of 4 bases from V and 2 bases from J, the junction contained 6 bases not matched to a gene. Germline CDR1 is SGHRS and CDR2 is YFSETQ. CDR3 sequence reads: CASSITGTGAYNEQFF. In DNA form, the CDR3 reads TGCGCCAGCAGCATTACCGGGACAGGGGCCTACAATGAGCAGTTCTTC. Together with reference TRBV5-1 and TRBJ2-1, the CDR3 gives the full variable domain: KAGVTQTPRYLIKTRGQQVTLSCSPISGHRSVSWYQQTPGQGLQFLFEYFSETQRNKGNFPGRFSGRQFSNSRSEMNVSTLELGDSALYLCASSITGTGAYNEQFFGPGTRLTVL.

CDR3 bases: TGTGCCAGCAGCGCAGGCCCGGGCAATCAGCCCCAGCATTTT. Amino acid sequence: CASSAGPGNQPQHF. This chain connects TRBV9 to TRBJ1-5; D gene unclear. Germline V gene lookup returns CDR1 SGDLS and CDR2 YYNGEE. The CDR3 spans 14 residues. V lost 3 bases to trimming and J lost 2 bases, with 9 bases between them.

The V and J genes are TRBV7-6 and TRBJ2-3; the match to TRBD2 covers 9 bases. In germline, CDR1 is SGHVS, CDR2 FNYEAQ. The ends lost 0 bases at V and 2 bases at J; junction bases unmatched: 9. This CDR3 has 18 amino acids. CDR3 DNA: TGTGCCAGCAGCTTAGCGGGCCAGACTAGCGGATTCACAGATACGCAGTATTTT. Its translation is CASSLAGQTSGFTDTQYF.

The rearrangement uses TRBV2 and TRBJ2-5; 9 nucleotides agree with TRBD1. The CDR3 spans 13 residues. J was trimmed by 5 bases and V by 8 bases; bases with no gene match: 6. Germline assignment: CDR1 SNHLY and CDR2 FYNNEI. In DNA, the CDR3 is TGTGCCAGCGGCGGGACAGGGCATGAGACCCAGTACTTC. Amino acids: CASGGTGHETQYF.